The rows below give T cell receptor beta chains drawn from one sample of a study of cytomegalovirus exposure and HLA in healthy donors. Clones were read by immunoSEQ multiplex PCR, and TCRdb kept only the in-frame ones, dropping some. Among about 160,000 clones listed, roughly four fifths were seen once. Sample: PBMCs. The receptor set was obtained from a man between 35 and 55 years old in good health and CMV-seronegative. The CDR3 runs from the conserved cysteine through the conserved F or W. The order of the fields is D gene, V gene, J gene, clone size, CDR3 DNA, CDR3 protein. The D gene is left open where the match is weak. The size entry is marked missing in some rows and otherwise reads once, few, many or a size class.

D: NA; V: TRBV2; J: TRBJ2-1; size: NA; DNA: TGTGCCAGCAGTGTCCGGACAGAGAACAATGAGCAGTTCTTC; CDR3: CASSVRTENNEQFF
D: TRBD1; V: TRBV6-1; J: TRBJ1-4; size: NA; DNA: TGTGCCAGCAGTGGGGGACAGTTTTCGGAAAAACTGTTTTTT; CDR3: CASSGGQFSEKLFF
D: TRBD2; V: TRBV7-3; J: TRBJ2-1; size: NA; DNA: TGTGCCAGCAGCTTAAGAGGCGGGAGCTCCTACAATGAGCAGTTCTTC; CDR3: CASSLRGGSSYNEQFF
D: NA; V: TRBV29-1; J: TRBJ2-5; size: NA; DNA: TGCAGCGTATCCAGGGGAGAGACCCAGTACTTC; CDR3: CSVSRGETQYF
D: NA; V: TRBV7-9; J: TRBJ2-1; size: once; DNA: TGTTCCAGCAGCCAGCGGTCTAGCTCCTACAATGAGCAGTTCTTC; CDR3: CSSSQRSSSYNEQFF
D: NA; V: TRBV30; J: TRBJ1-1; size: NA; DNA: TGTGCCTCCGGGGAGGGGAACACTGAAGCTTTCTTT; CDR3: CASGEGNTEAFF
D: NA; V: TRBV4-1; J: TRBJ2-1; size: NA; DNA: TGCGCCAGCAGCCAAGATCCCATGAGCTCCTACAATGAGCAGTTCTTC; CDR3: CASSQDPMSSYNEQFF
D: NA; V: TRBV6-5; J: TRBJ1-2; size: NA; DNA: TGTGCCAGCAGATTGCGGGAGACAGATAGCTACACCTTC; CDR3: CASRLRETDSYTF
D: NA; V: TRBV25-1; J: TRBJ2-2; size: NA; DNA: TGTGCCAGCAGTAAGCGTCACGGGAGACCCGGGGAGCTGTTTTTT; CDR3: CASSKRHGRPGELFF
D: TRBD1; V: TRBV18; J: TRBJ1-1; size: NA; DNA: TGTGCCAGCTCGGGACAGATGAACACTGAAGCTTTCTTT; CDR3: CASSGQMNTEAFF
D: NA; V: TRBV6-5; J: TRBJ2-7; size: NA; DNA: TGTGCCAGCAGTGAGGCGACAGTTTTCGAGCAGTACTTC; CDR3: CASSEATVFEQYF